The sequence of this TCR beta chain was determined in a study of blood T cell repertoires in COVID-19. Study at large: Sites across the United States, Italy and Spain contributed samples from acute and convalescent COVID-19. The analysed material was cDNA or gDNA that came from T cells, B-cell-depleted T cells, or PBMCs.

Germline CDR1 reads SGHNT; CDR2 reads YYREEE (reference sequence). V dropped 4 bases and J dropped 7; count of bases not matched to a gene: 9. This CDR3 is 15 amino acids long. Authors' data handling: Nucleated cell counts were estimated from reference gene primer amplification. Sequencing was performed with immunoSEQ multiplex PCR; in TCRdb, only in-frame clones are kept and a portion is missing. The D gene and trimming were derived from the DNA, and the V and J assignments and clone size from that table. The sample has approximately 240,000 clones; about 88% are singletons. The rearrangement uses TRBV5-4 and TRBJ2-7, with 12 bases lining up with TRBD1. The clonotype originates from a woman aged 35 to 49 who had recovered from COVID-19. The specimen was peripheral blood. This chain's CDR3 is CASSGPGQGAREQYF. The DNA of the CDR3 is TGTGCCAGCAGCGGACCGGGACAGGGGGCGAGAGAGCAGTACTTC.